These 26 T cell receptor beta chains were sequenced from one sample in a study of blood T cell repertoires in COVID-19. The method was immunoSEQ multiplex PCR; TCRdb's version includes in-frame clones alone and lacks a portion of them. The sample holds 350,000 to 550,000 clones, about 89% seen once. Sequenced material: peripheral blood. The receptors stem from a woman aged 25 to 39 with acute or convalescent COVID-19.

The chain has TRBV3-1 (or the pseudogene TRBV3-2) and TRBJ2-7, with D possibly being TRBD1 (5 bases). The germline CDR1 and CDR2 sequences are LGHDT and YNNKEL (reference sequence). This CDR3 contains 14 residues. Trimming removed 4 bases at V and 4 bases at J, with 14 bases between. CDR3 region: CASSRVQVGYEQYF. The CDR3 DNA sequence: TGTGCCAGCAGCCGAGTACAGGTAGGGTACGAGCAGTACTTC.

The chain is built from TRBV12-3 or TRBV12-4 and TRBJ1-4; D unclear. Trimming removed 5 bases from V and 8 bases from J, with 12 bases in between. This CDR3 spans 13 amino acids. CDR3 sequence (DNA): TGTGCCAGCAGTGAACGATTGAGGGAAAAACTGTTTTTT. Residues: CASSERLREKLFF.

The chain couples TRBV18 to TRBJ2-5; TRBD1 agrees at 9 bases. Germline trimming cut 0 bases from V and 4 bases from J; bases unmatched to any gene: 3. Germline loops: CDR1 KGHSH, CDR2 LQKENI. The CDR3 loop spans 15 amino acids. DNA for the CDR3: TGTGCCAGCTCACCACCGGGACAGGGAGGAGAGACCCAGTACTTC. It translates to CASSPPGQGGETQYF.

This clone was seen only once. This chain connects TRBV6-5 to TRBJ2-7; D might be TRBD1 (5 bases). CDR3 length: 12 residues. Trimming shortened V by 7 bases and J by 3 bases, and 10 bases separated the two germline ends. CDR1 and CDR2 (germline): MNHEY, SVGAGI. CDR3 coding DNA: TGTGCCAGCAACCCAGGGAACTACGAGCAGTACTTC. The encoded protein is CASNPGNYEQYF.

The gene calls are TRBV29-1 and TRBJ1-4; D unclear. Germline V CDR1 and CDR2: SQVTM, ANQGSEA. With 4 bases removed from V and 8 bases from J, the gap between germline ends came to 14 bases. This CDR3 has 13 residues. CDR3: CSVAGPGEEKLFF. The CDR3 DNA is TGCAGCGTTGCGGGTCCTGGGGAGGAAAAACTGTTTTTT.

The chain joins TRBV11-2 to TRBJ2-2, with TRBD2 matching over 8 bases. This CDR3 contains 13 residues. In germline, CDR1 is SGHAT, CDR2 FQNNGV. After removal of 5 bases from V and 7 bases from J, the junction contained 3 bases not matched to a gene. CDR3 DNA: TGTGCCAGCAGCCCGGGGGGGTTCGGGGAGCTGTTTTTT. Translation gives CASSPGGFGELFF.

The chain uses TRBV27 and TRBJ1-5, with D tentatively TRBD1 (5 bases). V shed 0 bases and J shed 8 bases, with 8 bases lying between them. Germline assignment: CDR1 MNHEY and CDR2 SMNVEV (reference sequence). The CDR3 consists of 13 residues. The CDR3 loop is CASSLSGGKPQHF. In DNA form, the CDR3 reads TGTGCCAGCAGTTTATCGGGGGGTAAGCCCCAGCATTTT.

V is TRBV27 and J is TRBJ2-3; no clear D. The germline V gene encodes CDR1 MNHEY and CDR2 SMNVEV (reference sequence). V was shortened by 5 bases and J by 0 bases, with 6 bases between the two germline ends. The CDR3 contains 13 residues. The CDR3, as DNA: TGTGCCAGCAGTATCTCTAGCACAGATACGCAGTATTTT. It specifies CASSISSTDTQYF.

V gene TRBV6-1 combines with J gene TRBJ1-1, with 7 bases aligning to TRBD1. The germline V gene encodes CDR1 MNHNS and CDR2 SASEGT. The V and J ends lost 3 bases and 10 bases, in that order; junction bases with no gene match: 11. This CDR3 is 14 amino acids long. The CDR3, as DNA: TGTGCCAGCAGTGATGAGGGGGCCCGGGTAAGAGCTTTCTTT. Encoded protein: CASSDEGARVRAFF.

The genes are TRBV11-2 and TRBJ1-3, with D possibly TRBD1 on 5 matching bases. Germline CDR1 reads SGHAT; CDR2 reads FQNNGV. The CDR3 length is 16 residues. V was cut by 7 bases and J by 0 bases, with 16 bases left in between. This CDR3 is CASTTIRAFSGNTIYF. The CDR3 DNA reads TGTGCCAGCACCACCATCAGGGCCTTCTCTGGAAACACCATATATTTT.

J is TRBJ2-3 and V is TRBV7-2; the match to TRBD2 covers 11 bases. Trimming removed 4 bases from V and 4 bases from J; junction bases left unmatched: 4. The CDR3 runs 15 residues. The germline CDR1 and CDR2 sequences are SGHTA and FQGNSA. CDR3 sequence (DNA): TGTGCCAGCAGCTCTTTAGCGGGGGGGCCAGATACGCAGTATTTT. Translated: CASSSLAGGPDTQYF.

This clone is a singleton in its sample. The chain is built from TRBV27 and TRBJ2-5; TRBD1 might be the D (5 bases). The germline V gene has CDR1 MNHEY and CDR2 SMNVEV (reference sequence). This CDR3 region has 14 residues. Trimming shortened V by 3 bases and J by 0 bases, and 8 bases separated the two germline ends. DNA of the CDR3: TGTGCCAGCAGTTTGGCAGGGTACCAAGAGACCCAGTACTTC. Translation: CASSLAGYQETQYF.

The rearrangement links TRBV2 to TRBJ2-1; D gene ambiguous. The CDR3 covers 12 residues. V lost 8 bases to trimming and J lost 9 bases, with 14 bases between them. Germline V lookup: CDR1 SNHLY, CDR2 FYNNEI. In DNA, the CDR3 is TGTGCCAGCCGCGGAGTTATTGTTGAGCAGTTCTTC. Protein sequence: CASRGVIVEQFF.

Comments on this clone: Other DNA sequences of this sample code for an identical CDR3. This chain uses TRBV5-4 with TRBJ2-7, with 9 bases aligning to TRBD1. Germline V gene data show CDR1 as SGHNT and CDR2 as YYREEE (reference sequence). Trimming cost V 4 bases and J 3 bases; bases outside gene matches: 5. The CDR3 length is 14 residues. The DNA for the CDR3 is TGTGCCAGCAGCAGACGGGACAGGGTCTACGAGCAGTACTTC. Its protein is CASSRRDRVYEQYF. Looking up the rest from reference TRBV5-4 and TRBJ2-7 gives the full variable domain: ETGVTQSPTHLIKTRGQQVTLRCSSQSGHNTVSWYQQALGQGPQFIFQYYREEENGRGNFPPRFSGLQFPNYSSELNVNALELDDSALYLCASSRRDRVYEQYFGPGTRLTVT.

This clone appeared once. The chain joins TRBV18 to TRBJ1-4, with a weak D call TRBD1 (5 bases). CDR1 is KGHSH and CDR2 is LQKENI in the germline V gene. V was cut by 1 base and J by 6 bases, with 9 bases left in between. The CDR3 length is 14 residues. The CDR3 spells CASSPRARDEKLFF. The CDR3 DNA reads TGTGCCAGCTCACCACGGGCCAGGGATGAAAAACTGTTTTTT.

The J gene is TRBJ2-1, the V gene TRBV9; the D gene is possibly TRBD2 (6 bases). In germline, CDR1 is SGDLS, CDR2 YYNGEE. The germline V and J ends were trimmed by 3 bases and 7 bases, with 26 bases remaining between them. This CDR3 is 18 amino acids long. The CDR3 spells CASSEAAAGQPGGNEQFF. DNA for the CDR3: TGTGCCAGCAGCGAGGCGGCAGCGGGTCAACCCGGAGGGAATGAGCAGTTCTTC.

The chain couples TRBV11-3 to TRBJ1-1; no reliable D call. In germline, CDR1 is SGHNT, CDR2 YENEEA. This CDR3 spans 13 amino acids. With 3 bases removed from V and 0 bases from J, the gap between germline ends came to 5 bases. Here the CDR3 reads CASSFTVNTEAFF. CDR3 bases: TGTGCCAGCAGCTTTACGGTGAACACTGAAGCTTTCTTT.

J is TRBJ2-2 and V is TRBV7-3, with 10 bases aligning to TRBD2. CDR1 and CDR2 from the germline V gene are SGHTA and FQGTGA. Trimming cost V 2 bases and J 0 bases; bases outside gene matches: 3. The CDR3 is 17 residues long. Written as DNA, the CDR3 is TGTGCCAGCAGCTTATCTAGCGGGGGAACGAACACCGGGGAGCTGTTTTTT. It encodes CASSLSSGGTNTGELFF.

This chain joins TRBV12-3 or TRBV12-4 and TRBJ1-6; TRBD1 is a possible D gene (5 bases). V was trimmed by 7 bases and J by 4 bases, leaving 8 bases between them. CDR3 length equals 13 residues. The CDR3 DNA sequence: TGTGCCAGCACTGGGGCGTATAATTCACCCCTCCACTTT. Translated, it gives CASTGAYNSPLHF.

The CDR3 spells CASSLAAVRSTGELFF. DNA of the CDR3: TGTGCCAGCAGCTTGGCGGCGGTGCGGTCCACCGGGGAGCTGTTTTTT. The chain uses TRBV5-5 and TRBJ2-2; no clear D. The CDR3 totals 16 residues. CDR1 and CDR2 from the germline V gene are SGHKS and YYEKEE (reference sequence). Between the trimmed V and J ends, which lost 0 bases and 4 bases, there was a span of 13 bases.

The genes are TRBV28 and TRBJ1-4; TRBD1 might be the D (5 bases). V was clipped by 3 bases and J by 10 bases, with 12 bases between them. The germline CDR1 and CDR2 sequences are MDHEN and SYDVKM. This CDR3 is built from 13 residues. The CDR3 sequence is CASSFGGVAKLFF. The CDR3 DNA follows: TGTGCCAGCAGTTTTGGAGGGGTCGCAAAACTGTTTTTT.

This chain uses TRBV9 with TRBJ1-2, with 8 bases fitting TRBD1. The junction had 10 bases not matched to a gene; V was cut back by 3 bases and J by 0 bases. The CDR3 contains 17 residues. CDR1 is SGDLS and CDR2 is YYNGEE in the germline V gene. CDR3 amino acids: CASSDHRDRPTNYGYTF. CDR3 nucleotide sequence: TGTGCCAGCAGCGACCACCGGGACAGGCCGACTAACTATGGCTACACCTTC.

On this clone: This sequence is one base from a far larger clone and is likely a read error. This chain's CDR3 is CASSFGGDTQYF. As DNA, the CDR3 is TGTGCCAGCAGCTTTGGAGGGGATACGCAGTATTTT. This chain links TRBV5-5 with TRBJ2-3; D might be TRBD2 (6 bases). CDR1 and CDR2 from the germline V gene are SGHKS and YYEKEE (reference sequence). This CDR3 has 12 amino acids. The ends were cut back, 2 bases at V and 6 bases at J, with 7 bases in the middle.

This clone was found once. This sequence joins TRBV5-1 and TRBJ2-2; D is perhaps TRBD1 (5 bases). With 0 bases removed from V and 2 bases from J, the gap between germline ends came to 17 bases. Germline V gives CDR1 SGHRS, CDR2 YFSETQ. The CDR3 contains 18 residues. The CDR3 region is CASSLVILTTANTGELFF. The CDR3 bases are TGCGCCAGCAGCTTGGTAATTCTAACGACAGCTAACACCGGGGAGCTGTTTTTT. Drawing the rest from reference TRBV5-1 and TRBJ2-2, the complete variable domain is KAGVTQTPRYLIKTRGQQVTLSCSPISGHRSVSWYQQTPGQGLQFLFEYFSETQRNKGNFPGRFSGRQFSNSRSEMNVSTLELGDSALYLCASSLVILTTANTGELFFGEGSRLTVL.

V and J are TRBV5-4 and TRBJ1-5; D is ambiguous. Germline CDR1 is SGHNT and CDR2 is YYREEE (reference sequence). The CDR3 spans 15 residues. Trimming stripped 2 bases from V and 0 bases from J, with 9 bases between. The CDR3 is CASSFGGDSNQPQHF. The CDR3 DNA follows: TGTGCCAGCAGCTTTGGCGGGGATAGCAATCAGCCCCAGCATTTT.

The J gene is TRBJ1-1, the V gene TRBV20-1; TRBD1 might be the D (5 bases). There are 10 residues in the CDR3. CDR1 DFQATT and CDR2 SNEGSKA come from the germline V gene (reference sequence). V lost 3 bases, J lost 9 bases, and 8 bases lay in between. Here the CDR3 reads CSASTGKAFF. The CDR3 nucleotides are TGCAGTGCTAGCACAGGCAAAGCTTTCTTT.